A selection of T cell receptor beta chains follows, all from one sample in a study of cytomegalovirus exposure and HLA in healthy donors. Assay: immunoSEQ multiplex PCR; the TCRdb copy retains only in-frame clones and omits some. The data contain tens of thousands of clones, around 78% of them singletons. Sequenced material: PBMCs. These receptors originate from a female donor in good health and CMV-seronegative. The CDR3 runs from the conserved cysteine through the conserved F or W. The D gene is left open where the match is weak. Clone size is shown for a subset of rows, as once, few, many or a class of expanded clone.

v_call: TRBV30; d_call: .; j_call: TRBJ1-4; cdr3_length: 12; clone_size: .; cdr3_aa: CAWSVLREKLFF; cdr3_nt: TGTGCCTGGAGTGTACTAAGGGAAAAACTGTTTTTT
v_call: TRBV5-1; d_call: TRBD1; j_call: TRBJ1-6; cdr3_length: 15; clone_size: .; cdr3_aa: CASGTGGLDNSPLHF; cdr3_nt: TGCGCCAGCGGCACAGGGGGCTTGGATAATTCACCCCTCCACTTT
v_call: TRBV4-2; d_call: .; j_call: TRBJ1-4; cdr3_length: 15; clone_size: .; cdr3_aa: CASSQDRGVREKLFF; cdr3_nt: TGTGCCAGCAGCCAAGATCGGGGGGTACGTGAAAAACTGTTTTTT
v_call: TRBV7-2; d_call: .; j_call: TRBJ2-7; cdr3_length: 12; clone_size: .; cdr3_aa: CASSTGYYEQYF; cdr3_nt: TGTGCCAGCAGCACGGGTTACTACGAGCAGTACTTC
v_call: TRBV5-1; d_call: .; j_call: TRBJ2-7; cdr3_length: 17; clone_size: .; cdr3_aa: CASSLANGGPFSYEQYF; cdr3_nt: TGCGCCAGCAGCTTGGCGAACGGGGGGCCCTTCTCCTACGAGCAGTACTTC
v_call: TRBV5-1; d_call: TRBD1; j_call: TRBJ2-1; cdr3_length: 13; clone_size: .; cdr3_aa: CASSSGQGSRQFF; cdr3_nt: TGCGCCAGCAGCTCAGGACAGGGGAGTAGGCAGTTCTTC
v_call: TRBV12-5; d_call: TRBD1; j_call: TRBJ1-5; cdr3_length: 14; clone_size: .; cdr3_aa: CASGPGTAGQPQHF; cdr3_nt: TGTGCTAGTGGTCCAGGGACAGCAGGACAGCCCCAGCATTTT
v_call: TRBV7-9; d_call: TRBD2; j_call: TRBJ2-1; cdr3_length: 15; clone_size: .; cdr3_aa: CASSSITGGWNEQFF; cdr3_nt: TGTGCCAGCAGCTCTATCACGGGGGGATGGAATGAGCAGTTCTTC
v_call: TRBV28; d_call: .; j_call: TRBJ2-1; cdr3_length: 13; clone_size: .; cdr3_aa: CASNGRLGDEQFF; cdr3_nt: TGTGCCAGTAACGGCAGACTAGGGGATGAGCAGTTCTTC
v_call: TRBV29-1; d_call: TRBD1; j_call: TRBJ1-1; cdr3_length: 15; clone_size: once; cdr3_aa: CSASGTGDMNTEAFF; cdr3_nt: TGCAGCGCCTCAGGGACAGGTGATATGAACACTGAAGCTTTCTTT
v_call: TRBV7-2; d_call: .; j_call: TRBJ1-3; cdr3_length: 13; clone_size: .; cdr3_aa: CASDLKGGDTIYF; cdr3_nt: TGTGCCAGCGACCTCAAGGGGGGGGACACCATATATTTT
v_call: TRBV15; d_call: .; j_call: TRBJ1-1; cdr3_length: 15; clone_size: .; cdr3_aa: CATSTEWQMNTEAFF; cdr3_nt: TGTGCCACCAGCACAGAATGGCAAATGAACACTGAAGCTTTCTTT
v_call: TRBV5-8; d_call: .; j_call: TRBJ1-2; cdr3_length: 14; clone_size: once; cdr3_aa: CASSLGGPGYGYTF; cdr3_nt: TGTGCCAGCAGCTTGGGAGGGCCGGGCTATGGCTACACCTTC
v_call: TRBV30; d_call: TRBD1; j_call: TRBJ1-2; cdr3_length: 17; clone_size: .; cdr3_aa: CAWSLRSGVTGTYGYTF; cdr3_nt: TGTGCCTGGAGTCTACGGAGTGGCGTGACAGGGACCTATGGCTACACCTTC
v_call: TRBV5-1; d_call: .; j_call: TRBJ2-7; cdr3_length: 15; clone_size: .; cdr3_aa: CASSLGGTGYYEQYF; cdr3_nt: TGCGCCAGCAGCTTGGGGGGCACCGGGTACTACGAGCAGTACTTC
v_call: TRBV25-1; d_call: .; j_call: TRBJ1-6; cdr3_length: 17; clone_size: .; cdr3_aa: CASSESPGGFRGSPLHF; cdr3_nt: TGTGCCAGCAGTGAATCGCCCGGAGGGTTTCGAGGTTCACCCCTCCACTTT
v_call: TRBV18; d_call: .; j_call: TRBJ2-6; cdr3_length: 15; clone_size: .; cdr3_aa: CASSQSLSGANVLTF; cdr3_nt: TGTGCCAGCTCCCAAAGCCTCTCTGGGGCCAACGTCCTGACTTTC
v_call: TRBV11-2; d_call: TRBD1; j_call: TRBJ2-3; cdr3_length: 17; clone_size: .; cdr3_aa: CASSLDPRTGDTDTQYF; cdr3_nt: TGTGCCAGCAGCTTAGATCCCCGGACAGGGGACACAGATACGCAGTATTTT
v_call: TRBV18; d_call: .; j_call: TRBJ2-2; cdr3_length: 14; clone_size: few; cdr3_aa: CASSPDMNTGELFF; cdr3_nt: TGTGCCAGCTCCCCGGACATGAACACCGGGGAGCTGTTTTTT
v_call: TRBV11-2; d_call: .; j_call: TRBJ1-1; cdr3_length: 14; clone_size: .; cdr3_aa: CASTSDRMNTEAFF; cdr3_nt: TGTGCCAGCACCTCGGACAGAATGAACACTGAAGCTTTCTTT
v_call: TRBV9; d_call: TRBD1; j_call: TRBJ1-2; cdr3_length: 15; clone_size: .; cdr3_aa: CASSVEDGTGRGYTF; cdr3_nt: TGTGCCAGCAGCGTAGAGGACGGGACAGGCCGCGGCTACACCTTC
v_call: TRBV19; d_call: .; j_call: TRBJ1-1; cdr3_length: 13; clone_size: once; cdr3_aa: CASGIAGGTEAFF; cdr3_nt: TGTGCCAGTGGTATTGCGGGGGGCACTGAAGCTTTCTTT
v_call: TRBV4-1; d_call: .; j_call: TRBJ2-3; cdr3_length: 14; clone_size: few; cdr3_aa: CASSHPGYTDTQYF; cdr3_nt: TGCGCCAGCAGCCACCCGGGGTACACAGATACGCAGTATTTT
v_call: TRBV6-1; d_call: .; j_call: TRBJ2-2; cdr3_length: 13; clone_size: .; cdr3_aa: CASSPGDTGELFF; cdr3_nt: TGTGCCAGCTCCCCAGGGGACACCGGGGAGCTGTTTTTT
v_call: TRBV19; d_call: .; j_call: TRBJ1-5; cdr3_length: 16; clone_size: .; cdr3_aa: CASSSRQIYSNQPQHF; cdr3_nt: TGTGCCAGTAGTTCTAGACAGATTTATAGCAATCAGCCCCAGCATTTT
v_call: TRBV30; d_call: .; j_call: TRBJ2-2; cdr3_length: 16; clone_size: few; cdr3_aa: CAWSQFSGALGGELFF; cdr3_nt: TGTGCCTGGAGTCAGTTTAGTGGGGCCCTGGGCGGGGAGCTGTTTTTT
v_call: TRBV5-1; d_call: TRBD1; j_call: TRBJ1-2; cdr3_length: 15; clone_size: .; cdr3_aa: CASSLIRDSSYGYTF; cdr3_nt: TGCGCCAGCAGCCTAATTAGGGACAGCTCCTATGGCTACACCTTC
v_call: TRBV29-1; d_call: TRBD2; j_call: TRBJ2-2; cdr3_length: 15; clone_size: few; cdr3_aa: CSVEGLAGGNGELFF; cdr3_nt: TGCAGCGTTGAAGGACTAGCGGGGGGCAACGGGGAGCTGTTTTTT
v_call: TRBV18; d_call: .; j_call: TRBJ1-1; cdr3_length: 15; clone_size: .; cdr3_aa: CASSKRRGTDTEAFF; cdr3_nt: TGTGCCAGCTCAAAAAGACGGGGGACGGACACTGAAGCTTTCTTT
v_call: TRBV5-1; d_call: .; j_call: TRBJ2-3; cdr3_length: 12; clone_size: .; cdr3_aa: CASSLGQGRQYF; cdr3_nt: TGCGCCAGCAGCTTGGGGCAGGGAAGGCAGTATTTT
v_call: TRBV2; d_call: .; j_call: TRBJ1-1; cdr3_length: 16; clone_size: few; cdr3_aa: CASSDYVGDMNTEAFF; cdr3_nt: TGTGCCAGCAGTGATTATGTAGGGGACATGAACACTGAAGCTTTCTTT
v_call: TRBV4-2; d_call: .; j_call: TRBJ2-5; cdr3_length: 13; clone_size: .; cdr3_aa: CASSQDRGETQYF; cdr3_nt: TGTGCCAGCAGCCAAGACCGCGGAGAGACCCAGTACTTC
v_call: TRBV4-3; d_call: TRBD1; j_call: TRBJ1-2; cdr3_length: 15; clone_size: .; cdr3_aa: CASSPTGANSYGYTF; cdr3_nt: TGCGCCAGCAGCCCGACAGGGGCTAATAGCTATGGCTACACCTTC
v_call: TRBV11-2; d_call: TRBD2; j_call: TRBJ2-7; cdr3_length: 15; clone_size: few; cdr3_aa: CASSPRAGTSIEQYF; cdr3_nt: TGTGCCAGCAGCCCCCGAGCCGGGACTAGCATCGAGCAGTACTTC
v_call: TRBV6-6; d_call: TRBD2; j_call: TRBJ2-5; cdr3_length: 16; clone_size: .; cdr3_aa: CASSLITSAGGETQYF; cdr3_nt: TGTGCCAGCAGCCTAATAACTAGCGCGGGGGGAGAGACCCAGTACTTC
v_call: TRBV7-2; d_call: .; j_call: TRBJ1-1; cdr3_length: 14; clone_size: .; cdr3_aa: CASSSYRESTEAFF; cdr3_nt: TGTGCCAGCAGCTCCTACAGGGAAAGCACTGAAGCTTTCTTT
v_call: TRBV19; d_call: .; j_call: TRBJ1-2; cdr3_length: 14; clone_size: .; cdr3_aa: CASSMVIPPEGYTF; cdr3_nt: TGTGCCAGTAGTATGGTAATACCTCCTGAGGGCTACACCTTC
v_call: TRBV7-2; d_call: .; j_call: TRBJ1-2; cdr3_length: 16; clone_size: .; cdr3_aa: CATQLRVTGTNYGYTF; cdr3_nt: TGTGCCACCCAGCTTAGGGTAACAGGCACTAACTATGGCTACACCTTC
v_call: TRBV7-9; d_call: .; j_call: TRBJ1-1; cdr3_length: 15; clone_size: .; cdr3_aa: CASSLAGAGNTEAFF; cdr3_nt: TGCGCCAGCAGCTTAGCGGGGGCAGGGAACACTGAAGCTTTCTTT
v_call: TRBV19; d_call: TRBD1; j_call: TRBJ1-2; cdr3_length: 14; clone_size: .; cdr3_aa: CASSPREGAPGYTF; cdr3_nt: TGTGCCAGTAGCCCACGGGAGGGGGCGCCTGGCTACACCTTC
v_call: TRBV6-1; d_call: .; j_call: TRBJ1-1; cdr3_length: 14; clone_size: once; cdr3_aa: CASTKTVGITEAFF; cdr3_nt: TGTGCCAGCACCAAGACAGTGGGGATCACTGAAGCTTTCTTT
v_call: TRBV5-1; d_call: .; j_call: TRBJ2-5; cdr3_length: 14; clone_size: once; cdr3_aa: CASSGTEYQETQYF; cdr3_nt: TGCGCCAGCAGCGGGACTGAGTACCAAGAGACCCAGTACTTC
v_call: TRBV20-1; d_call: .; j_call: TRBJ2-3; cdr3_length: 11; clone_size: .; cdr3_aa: CSARLADTQYF; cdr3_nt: TGCAGTGCTAGACTAGCCGATACGCAGTATTTT
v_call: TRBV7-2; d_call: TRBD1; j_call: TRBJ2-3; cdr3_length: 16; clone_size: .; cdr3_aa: CASSSLGQGATDTQYF; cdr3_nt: TGTGCCAGCAGCTCCTTGGGACAGGGGGCTACAGATACGCAGTATTTT
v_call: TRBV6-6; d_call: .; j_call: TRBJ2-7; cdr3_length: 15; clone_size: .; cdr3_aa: CASRARDILSYEQYF; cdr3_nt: TGTGCCAGCAGGGCCCGGGACATCCTATCCTACGAGCAGTACTTC
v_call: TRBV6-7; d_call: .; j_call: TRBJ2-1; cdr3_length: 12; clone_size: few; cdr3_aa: CASRTKNNEQFF; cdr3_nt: TGTGCCAGCAGGACTAAAAACAATGAGCAGTTCTTC